This T cell receptor beta chain was obtained from a study of a mutant IDH1 vaccine in newly diagnosed glioma. Turning to the study itself: At week 47 came visit V13, while visit V12 had come at week 35.

Regarding this clone: Antigen: not known.

Study-wide points: Of all patients, 93.3% showed vaccine-induced immune responses.

Time point denoted: week 35, safety follow-up. Doses comprised 300 ug of mutant IDH1 20-mer peptide each, plus topical imiquimod. Patients were given eight vaccinations, scheduled in weeks 1, 3, 5, 7, 11, 15, 19 and 23. There were new WHO grade 3 or 4 astrocytomas in the donors, and these were IDH1-mutant and ATRX-lost. Trimming stripped 0 bases from V and 5 bases from J, with 10 bases between. The germline V gene encodes CDR1 MNHEY and CDR2 SMNVEV (reference sequence). CDR3 size: 14 residues. Sequencing used immunoSEQ multiplex PCR; TCRdb keeps in-frame clones, though not all of them. The repertoire holds about 32,000 clones, with roughly 85% as singletons.

The receptor was derived from a young woman with glioma. This chain uses TRBV27 with TRBJ2-5; TRBD2 is a possible D gene (6 bases). This sample comprised PBMCs, obtained from a glioma patient whose treatment included an IDH1 peptide vaccine. CDR3 DNA sequence: TGTGCCAGCAGTTTATCTCAAGGAGGGGAGACCCAGTACTTC. This codes for CASSLSQGGETQYF.